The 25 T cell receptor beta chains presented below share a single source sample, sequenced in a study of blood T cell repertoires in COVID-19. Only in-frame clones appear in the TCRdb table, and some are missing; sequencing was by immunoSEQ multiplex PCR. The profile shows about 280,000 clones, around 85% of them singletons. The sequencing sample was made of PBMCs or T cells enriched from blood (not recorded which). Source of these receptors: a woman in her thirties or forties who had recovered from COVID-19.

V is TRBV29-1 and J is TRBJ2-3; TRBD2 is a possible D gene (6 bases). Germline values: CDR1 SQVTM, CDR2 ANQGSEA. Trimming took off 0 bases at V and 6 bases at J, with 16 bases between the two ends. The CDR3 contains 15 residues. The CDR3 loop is CSVEDRDFDADTQYF. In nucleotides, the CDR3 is TGCAGCGTTGAAGACCGGGACTTCGACGCGGATACGCAGTATTTT.

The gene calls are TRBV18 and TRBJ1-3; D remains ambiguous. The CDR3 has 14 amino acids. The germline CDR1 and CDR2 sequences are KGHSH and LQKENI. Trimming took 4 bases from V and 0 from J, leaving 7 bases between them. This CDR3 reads CASSRAVSGNTIYF. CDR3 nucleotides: TGTGCCAGCTCACGGGCAGTCTCTGGAAACACCATATATTTT.

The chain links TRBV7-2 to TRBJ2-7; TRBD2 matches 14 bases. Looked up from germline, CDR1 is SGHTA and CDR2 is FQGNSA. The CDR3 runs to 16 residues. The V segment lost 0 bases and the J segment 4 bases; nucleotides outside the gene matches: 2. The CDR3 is CASSLAGTSGSYEQYF. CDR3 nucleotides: TGTGCCAGCAGCTTAGCGGGGACTAGCGGGAGTTACGAGCAGTACTTC.

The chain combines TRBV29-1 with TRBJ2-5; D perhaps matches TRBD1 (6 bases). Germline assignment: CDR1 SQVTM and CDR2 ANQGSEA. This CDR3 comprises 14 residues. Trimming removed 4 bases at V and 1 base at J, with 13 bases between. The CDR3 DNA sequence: TGCAGCGTTGCCCCCGCAGGGGTCCAAGAGACCCAGTACTTC. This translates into CSVAPAGVQETQYF. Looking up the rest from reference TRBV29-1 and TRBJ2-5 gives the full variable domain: SAVISQKPSRDICQRGTSLTIQCQVDSQVTMMFWYRQQPGQSLTLIATANQGSEATYESGFVIDKFPISRPNLTFSTLTVSNMSPEDSSIYLCSVAPAGVQETQYFGPGTRLLVL.

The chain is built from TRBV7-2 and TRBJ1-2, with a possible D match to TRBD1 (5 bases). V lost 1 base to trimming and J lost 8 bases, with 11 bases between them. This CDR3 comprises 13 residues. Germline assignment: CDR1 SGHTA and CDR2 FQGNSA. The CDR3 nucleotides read TGTGCCAGCAGCTTAGTGGCAGGGTCGGGCTACACCTTC. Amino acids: CASSLVAGSGYTF.

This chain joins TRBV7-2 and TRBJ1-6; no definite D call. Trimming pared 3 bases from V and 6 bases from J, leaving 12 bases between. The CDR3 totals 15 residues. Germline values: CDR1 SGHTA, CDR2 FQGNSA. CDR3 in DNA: TGTGCCAGCAGCTTGAGAGGGTTAGGTAATTCACCCCTCCACTTT. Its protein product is CASSLRGLGNSPLHF. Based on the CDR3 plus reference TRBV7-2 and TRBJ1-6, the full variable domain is GAGVSQSPSNKVTEKGKDVELRCDPISGHTALYWYRQSLGQGLEFLIYFQGNSAPDKSGLPSDRFSAERTGGSVSTLTIQRTQQEDSAVYLCASSLRGLGNSPLHFGNGTRLTVT.

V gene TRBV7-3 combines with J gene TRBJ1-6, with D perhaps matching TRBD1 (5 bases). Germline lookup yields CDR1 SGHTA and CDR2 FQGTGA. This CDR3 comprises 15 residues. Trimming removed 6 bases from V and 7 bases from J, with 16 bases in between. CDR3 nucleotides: TGTGCCAGCAGTTGGGGTGCGACAGAAAATTCACCCCTCCACTTT. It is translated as CASSWGATENSPLHF.

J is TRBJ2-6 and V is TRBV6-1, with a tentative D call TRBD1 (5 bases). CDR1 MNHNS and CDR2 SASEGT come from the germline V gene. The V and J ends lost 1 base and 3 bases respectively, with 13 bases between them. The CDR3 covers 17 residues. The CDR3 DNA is TGTGCCAGCAGTGAAGGGGGCAGGCCTGGTGGGGCCAACGTCCTGACTTTC. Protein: CASSEGGRPGGANVLTF.

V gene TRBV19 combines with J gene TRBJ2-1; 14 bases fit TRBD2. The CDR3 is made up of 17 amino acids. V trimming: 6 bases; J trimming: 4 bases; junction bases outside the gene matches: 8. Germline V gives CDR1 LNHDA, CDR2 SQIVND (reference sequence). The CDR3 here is CASRLTSGRALYNEQFF. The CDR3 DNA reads TGTGCCAGTAGGCTGACTAGCGGGAGGGCCCTTTACAATGAGCAGTTCTTC.

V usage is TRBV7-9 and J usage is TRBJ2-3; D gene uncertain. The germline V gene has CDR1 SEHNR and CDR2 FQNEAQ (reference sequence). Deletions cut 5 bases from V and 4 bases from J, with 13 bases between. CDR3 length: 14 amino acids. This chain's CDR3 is CASSQPTSPDTQYF. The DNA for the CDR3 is TGTGCCAGCAGCCAGCCGACAAGTCCAGATACGCAGTATTTT. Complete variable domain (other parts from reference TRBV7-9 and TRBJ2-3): DTGVSQNPRHKITKRGQNVTFRCDPISEHNRLYWYRQTLGQGPEFLTYFQNEAQLEKSRLLSDRFSAERPKGSFSTLEIQRTEQGDSAMYLCASSQPTSPDTQYFGPGTRLTVL.

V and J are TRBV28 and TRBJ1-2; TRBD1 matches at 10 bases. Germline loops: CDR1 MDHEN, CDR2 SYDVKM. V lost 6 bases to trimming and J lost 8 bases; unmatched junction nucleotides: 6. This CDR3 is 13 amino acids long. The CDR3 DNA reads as TGTGCCAGCAGGAGGGACAGGGGCGGCGGCTACACCTTC. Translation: CASRRDRGGGYTF.

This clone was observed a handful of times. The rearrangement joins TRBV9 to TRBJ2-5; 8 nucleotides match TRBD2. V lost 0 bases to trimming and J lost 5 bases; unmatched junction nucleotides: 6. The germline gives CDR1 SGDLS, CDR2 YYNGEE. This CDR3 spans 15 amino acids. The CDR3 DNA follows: TGTGCCAGCAGCGTAGGGGCGGGAGGAGGGGAGACCCAGTACTTC. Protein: CASSVGAGGGETQYF.

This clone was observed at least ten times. The CDR3 loop is CASSSSDRVANEQFF. The CDR3 bases are TGTGCCAGCAGCTCCAGTGACAGGGTGGCCAATGAGCAGTTCTTC. The chain is built from TRBV7-9 and TRBJ2-1; 7 nucleotides agree with TRBD1. Trimming cost V 4 bases and J 6 bases; bases outside gene matches: 9. Germline V gene lookup returns CDR1 SEHNR and CDR2 FQNEAQ (reference sequence). The CDR3 has 15 residues.

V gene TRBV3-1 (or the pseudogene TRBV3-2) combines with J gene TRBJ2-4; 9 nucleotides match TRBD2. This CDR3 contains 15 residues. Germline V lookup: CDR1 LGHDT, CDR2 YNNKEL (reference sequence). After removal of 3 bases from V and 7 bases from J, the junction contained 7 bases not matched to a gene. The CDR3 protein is CASSQGTSQVNIQYF. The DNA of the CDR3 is TGTGCCAGCAGCCAGGGGACTAGCCAAGTTAACATTCAGTACTTC.

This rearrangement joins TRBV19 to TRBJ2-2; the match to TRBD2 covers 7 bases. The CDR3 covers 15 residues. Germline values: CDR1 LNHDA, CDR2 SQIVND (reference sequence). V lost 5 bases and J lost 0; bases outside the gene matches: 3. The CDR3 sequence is CASSDGTTNTGELFF. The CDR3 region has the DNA TGTGCCAGTAGTGACGGGACTACGAACACCGGGGAGCTGTTTTTT.

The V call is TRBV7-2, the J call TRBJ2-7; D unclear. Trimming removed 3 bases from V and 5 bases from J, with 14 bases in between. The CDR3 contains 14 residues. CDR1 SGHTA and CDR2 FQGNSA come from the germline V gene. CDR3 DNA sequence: TGTGCCAGCAGCTTGATGAGCTCGACACACGAGCAGTACTTC. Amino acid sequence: CASSLMSSTHEQYF.

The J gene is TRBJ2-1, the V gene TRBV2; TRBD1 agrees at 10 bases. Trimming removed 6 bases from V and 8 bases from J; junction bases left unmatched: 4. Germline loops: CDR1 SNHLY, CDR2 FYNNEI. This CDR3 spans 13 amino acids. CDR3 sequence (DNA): TGTGCCAGCAGCGACAGGGGGCGCGATGAGCAGTTCTTC. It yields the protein CASSDRGRDEQFF.

This CDR3 is CASSRPAVGEQFF. DNA for the CDR3: TGCGCCAGCAGCCGCCCCGCGGTGGGTGAGCAGTTCTTC. The genes are TRBV4-1 and TRBJ2-1; the D is unclear. V shed 4 bases and J shed 9 bases, with 13 bases lying between them. Germline-derived CDR1 and CDR2 are MGHRA and YSYEKL. The CDR3 length is 13 residues.

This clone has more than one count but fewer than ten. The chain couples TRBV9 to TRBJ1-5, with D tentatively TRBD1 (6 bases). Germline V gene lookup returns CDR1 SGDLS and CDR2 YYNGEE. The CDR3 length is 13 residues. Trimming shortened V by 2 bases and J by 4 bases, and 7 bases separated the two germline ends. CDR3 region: CASSVTGNQPQHF. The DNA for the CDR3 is TGTGCCAGCAGCGTTACAGGGAATCAGCCCCAGCATTTT.

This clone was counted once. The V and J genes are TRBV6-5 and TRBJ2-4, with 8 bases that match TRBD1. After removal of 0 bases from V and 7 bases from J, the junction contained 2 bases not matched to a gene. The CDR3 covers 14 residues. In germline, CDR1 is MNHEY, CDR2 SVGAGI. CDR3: CASSYSAGGNIQYF. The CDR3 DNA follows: TGTGCCAGCAGTTACTCGGCAGGGGGCAACATTCAGTACTTC.

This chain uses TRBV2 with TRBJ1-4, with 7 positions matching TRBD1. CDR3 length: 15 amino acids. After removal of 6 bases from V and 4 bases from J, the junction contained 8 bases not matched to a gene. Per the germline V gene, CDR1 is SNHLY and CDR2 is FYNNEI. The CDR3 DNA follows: TGTGCCAGCAGAGCACCGGGACAGATTAATGAAAAACTGTTTTTT. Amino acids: CASRAPGQINEKLFF.

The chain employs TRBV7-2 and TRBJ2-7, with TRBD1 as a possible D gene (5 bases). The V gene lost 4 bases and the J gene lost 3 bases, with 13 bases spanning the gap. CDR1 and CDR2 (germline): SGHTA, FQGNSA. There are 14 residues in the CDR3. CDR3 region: CASSSRGRDYEQYF. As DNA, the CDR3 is TGTGCCAGCAGCTCAAGGGGCAGGGACTACGAGCAGTACTTC.

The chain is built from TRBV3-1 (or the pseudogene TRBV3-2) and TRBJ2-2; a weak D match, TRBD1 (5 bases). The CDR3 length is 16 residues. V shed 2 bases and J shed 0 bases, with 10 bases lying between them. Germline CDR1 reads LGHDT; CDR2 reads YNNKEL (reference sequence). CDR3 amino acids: CASSQTQGSNTGELFF. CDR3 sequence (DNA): TGTGCCAGCAGCCAAACCCAGGGTTCGAACACCGGGGAGCTGTTTTTT.

The CDR3 sequence is CASRGQGNSPLHF. Written as DNA, the CDR3 is TGTGCCAGCAGGGGACAGGGTAATTCACCCCTCCACTTT. The chain is built from TRBV28 and TRBJ1-6; 9 positions match TRBD1. Germline loops: CDR1 MDHEN, CDR2 SYDVKM. This CDR3 comprises 13 residues. Trimming took 6 bases from V and 6 from J; bases not matched to a gene: 0.

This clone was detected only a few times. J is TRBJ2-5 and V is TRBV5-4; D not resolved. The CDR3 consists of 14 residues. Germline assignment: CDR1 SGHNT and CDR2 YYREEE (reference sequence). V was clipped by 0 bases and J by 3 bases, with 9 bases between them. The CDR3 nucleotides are TGTGCCAGCAGCTTGGCCGGGTTGGAAGAGACCCAGTACTTC. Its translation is CASSLAGLEETQYF.